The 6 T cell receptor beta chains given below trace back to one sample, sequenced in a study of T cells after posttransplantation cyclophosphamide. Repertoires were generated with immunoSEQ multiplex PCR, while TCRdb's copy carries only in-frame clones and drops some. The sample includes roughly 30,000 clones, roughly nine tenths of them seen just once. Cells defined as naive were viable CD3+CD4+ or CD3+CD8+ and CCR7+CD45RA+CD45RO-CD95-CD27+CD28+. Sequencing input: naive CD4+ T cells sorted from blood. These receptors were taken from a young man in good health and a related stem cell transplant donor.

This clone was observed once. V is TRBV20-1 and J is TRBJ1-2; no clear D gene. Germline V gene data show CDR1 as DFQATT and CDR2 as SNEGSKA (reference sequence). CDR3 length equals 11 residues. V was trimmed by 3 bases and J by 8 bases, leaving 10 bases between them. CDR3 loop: CSASISPGYTF. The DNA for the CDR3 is TGCAGTGCTAGTATCTCCCCCGGCTACACCTTC.

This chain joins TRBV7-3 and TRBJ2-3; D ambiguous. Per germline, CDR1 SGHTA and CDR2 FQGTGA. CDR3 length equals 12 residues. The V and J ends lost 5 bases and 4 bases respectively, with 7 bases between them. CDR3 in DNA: TGTGCCAGCAGCCTCGGTCCAGATACGCAGTATTTT. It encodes CASSLGPDTQYF.

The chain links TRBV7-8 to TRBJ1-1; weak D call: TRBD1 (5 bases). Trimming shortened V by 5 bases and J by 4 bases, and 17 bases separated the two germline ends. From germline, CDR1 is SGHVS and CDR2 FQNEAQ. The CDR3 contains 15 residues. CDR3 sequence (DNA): TGTGCCAGCAGCCCCGTCGGCGGGGGGAGCACTGAAGCTTTCTTT. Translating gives CASSPVGGGSTEAFF.

The CDR3 DNA sequence: TGTGCCAGTGGGGACAGCTACTACGAGCAGTACTTC. Its translation is CASGDSYYEQYF. This chain uses TRBV19 with TRBJ2-7, with TRBD1 matching over 7 bases. Per the germline V gene, CDR1 is LNHDA and CDR2 is SQIVND (reference sequence). The CDR3 contains 12 residues. V lost 8 bases, J lost 3 bases, and 4 bases stayed unmatched.

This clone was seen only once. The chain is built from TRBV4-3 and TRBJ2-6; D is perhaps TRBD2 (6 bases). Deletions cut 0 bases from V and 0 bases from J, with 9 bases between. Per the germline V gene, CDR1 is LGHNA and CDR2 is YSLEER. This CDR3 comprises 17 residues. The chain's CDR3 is CASSQDRGASGANVLTF. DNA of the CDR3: TGCGCCAGCAGCCAAGATCGCGGGGCCTCTGGGGCCAACGTCCTGACTTTC.

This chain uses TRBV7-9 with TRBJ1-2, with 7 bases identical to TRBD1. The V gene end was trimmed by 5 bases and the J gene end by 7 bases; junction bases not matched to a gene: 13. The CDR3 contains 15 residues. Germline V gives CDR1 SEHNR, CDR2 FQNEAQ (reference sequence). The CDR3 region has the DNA TGTGCCAGCAGCCACAGAGATGGGACAGAAGGTGGCTACACCTTC. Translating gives CASSHRDGTEGGYTF.